The 5 T cell receptor beta chains listed next were all sequenced from one sample in a study of STAT5B mutations in CD4+ large granular lymphocyte leukemia. TCRdb keeps only in-frame clones here, not all; method: immunoSEQ multiplex PCR. This sample has fewer than 25,000 clones, with about 81% found just once. Sequencing was performed on CD4+ T cells from blood buffy coats. Source of these receptors: a human donor in good health.

The chain couples TRBV30 to TRBJ1-5; D is undetermined. CDR3 length equals 12 residues. Germline values: CDR1 GTSNPN, CDR2 SVGIG (reference sequence). V lost 3 bases to trimming and J lost 5 bases, with 8 bases between them. CDR3 coding DNA: TGTGCCTGGAGGCTCGGGGATCAGCCCCAGCATTTT. It is translated as CAWRLGDQPQHF.

This clone was counted between two and nine times. J is TRBJ2-1 and V is TRBV20-1; D ambiguous. The CDR3 is 11 amino acids. CDR1 and CDR2 from the germline V gene are DFQATT and SNEGSKA (reference sequence). Trimming took off 3 bases at V and 9 bases at J, with 9 bases between the two ends. The CDR3 loop is CSASVASEQFF. For the CDR3, the DNA is TGCAGTGCTAGCGTTGCATCTGAGCAGTTCTTC.

V usage is TRBV9 and J usage is TRBJ1-3, with D tentatively TRBD1 (5 bases). Germline lookup yields CDR1 SGDLS and CDR2 YYNGEE. The CDR3 spans 17 residues. V lost 4 bases, J lost 2 bases, and 19 bases lay in between. This chain's CDR3 is CASSPQGWGEAGNTIYF. The CDR3 DNA reads as TGTGCCAGCAGCCCCCAAGGGTGGGGGGAAGCTGGAAACACCATATATTTT.

V usage is TRBV27 and J usage is TRBJ1-1; no definite D call. Trimming took off 3 bases at V and 2 bases at J, with 10 bases between the two ends. CDR1 is MNHEY and CDR2 is SMNVEV in the germline V gene (reference sequence). The CDR3 has 14 residues. The DNA of the CDR3 is TGTGCCAGCAGTTTGATAGATTACAACACTGAAGCTTTCTTT. Translating it yields CASSLIDYNTEAFF.

The CDR3 nucleotides are TGTGCCTGGAGTCAGGGACAGGCTAGCACAGATACGCAGTATTTT. It translates to CAWSQGQASTDTQYF. The V gene is TRBV30, the J gene TRBJ2-3; TRBD1 agrees at 8 bases. V was clipped by 2 bases and J by 0 bases; unmatched bases: 4. Germline V gene lookup returns CDR1 GTSNPN and CDR2 SVGIG (reference sequence). The CDR3 covers 15 residues.